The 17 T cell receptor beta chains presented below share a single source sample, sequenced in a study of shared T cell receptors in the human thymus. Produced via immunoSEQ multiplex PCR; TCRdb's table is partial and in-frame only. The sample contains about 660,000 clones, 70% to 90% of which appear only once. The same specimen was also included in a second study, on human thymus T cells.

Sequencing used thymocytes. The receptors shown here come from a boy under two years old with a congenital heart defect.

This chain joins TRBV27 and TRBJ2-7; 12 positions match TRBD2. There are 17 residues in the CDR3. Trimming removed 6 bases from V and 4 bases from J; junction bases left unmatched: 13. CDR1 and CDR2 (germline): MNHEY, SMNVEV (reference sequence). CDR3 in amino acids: CASRPQGLAGIIYEQYF. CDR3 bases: TGTGCCAGCAGACCCCAGGGACTAGCGGGTATAATTTACGAGCAGTACTTC.

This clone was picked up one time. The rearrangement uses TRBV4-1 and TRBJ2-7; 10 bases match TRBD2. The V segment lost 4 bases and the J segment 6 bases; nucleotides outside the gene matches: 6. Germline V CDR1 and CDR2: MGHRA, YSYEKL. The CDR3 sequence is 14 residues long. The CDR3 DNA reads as TGCGCCAGCAGCCCTTCAGCGGGAGGGGGCGAGCAGTACTTC. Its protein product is CASSPSAGGGEQYF.

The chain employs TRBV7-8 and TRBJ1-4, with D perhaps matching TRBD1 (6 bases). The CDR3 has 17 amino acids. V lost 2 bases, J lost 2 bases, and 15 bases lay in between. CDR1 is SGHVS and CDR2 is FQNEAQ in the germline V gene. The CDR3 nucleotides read TGTGCCAGCAGCTTACTGGGGCCAGGGGACACTAATGAAAAACTGTTTTTT. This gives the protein CASSLLGPGDTNEKLFF.

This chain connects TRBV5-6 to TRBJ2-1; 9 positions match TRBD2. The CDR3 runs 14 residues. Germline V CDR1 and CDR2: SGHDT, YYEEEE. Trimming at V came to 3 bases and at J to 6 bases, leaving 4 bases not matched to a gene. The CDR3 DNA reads TGTGCCAGCAGCTCTAGCGGGATAGTCAATGAGCAGTTCTTC. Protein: CASSSSGIVNEQFF.

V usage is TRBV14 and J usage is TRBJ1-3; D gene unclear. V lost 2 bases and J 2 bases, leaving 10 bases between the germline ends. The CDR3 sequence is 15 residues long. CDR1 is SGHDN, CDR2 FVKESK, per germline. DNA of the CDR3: TGTGCCAGCAGCCAATTAGACTCAACTGGAAACACCATATATTTT. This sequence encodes CASSQLDSTGNTIYF. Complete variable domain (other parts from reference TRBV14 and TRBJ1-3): EAGVTQFPSHSVIEKGQTVTLRCDPISGHDNLYWYRRVMGKEIKFLLHFVKESKQDESGMPNNRFLAERTGGTYSTLKVQPAELEDSGVYFCASSQLDSTGNTIYFGEGSWLTVV.

The CDR3 DNA follows: TGCGCCAGCAGCCCCCCCGAGCGGAGCTCCTACAATGAGCAGTTCTTC. This gives the protein CASSPPERSSYNEQFF. The gene calls are TRBV5-1 and TRBJ2-1; tentatively, D is TRBD2 (5 bases). V lost 4 bases to trimming and J lost 0 bases, with 14 bases between them. CDR1 and CDR2 from the germline V gene are SGHRS and YFSETQ. The CDR3 has 16 residues.

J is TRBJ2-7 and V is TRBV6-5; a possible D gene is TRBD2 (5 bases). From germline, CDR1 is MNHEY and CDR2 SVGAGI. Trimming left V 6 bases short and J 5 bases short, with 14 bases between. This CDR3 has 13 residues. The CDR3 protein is CASRKLGSDEQYF. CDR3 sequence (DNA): TGTGCCAGCAGGAAGCTGGGGAGCGACGAGCAGTACTTC.

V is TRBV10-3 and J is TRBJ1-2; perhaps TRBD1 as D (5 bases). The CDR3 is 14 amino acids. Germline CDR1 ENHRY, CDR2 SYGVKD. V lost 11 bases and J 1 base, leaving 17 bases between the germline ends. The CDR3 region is CAGRAGGINYGYTF. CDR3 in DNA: TGTGCCGGACGGGCGGGGGGGATTAACTATGGCTACACCTTC.

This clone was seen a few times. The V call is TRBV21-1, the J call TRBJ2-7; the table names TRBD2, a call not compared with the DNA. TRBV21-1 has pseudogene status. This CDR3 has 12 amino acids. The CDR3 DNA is TGTGCCAGCCGGACTAGACGTGGCGAGCAGTACTTC. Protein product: CASRTRRGEQYF.

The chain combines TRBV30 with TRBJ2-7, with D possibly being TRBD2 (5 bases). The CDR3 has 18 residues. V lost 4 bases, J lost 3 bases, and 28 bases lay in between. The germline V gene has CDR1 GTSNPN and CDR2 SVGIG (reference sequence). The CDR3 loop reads CAWTPAGRGAQRGYEQYF. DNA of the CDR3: TGTGCCTGGACCCCAGCCGGCCGAGGAGCTCAACGGGGCTACGAGCAGTACTTC.

The DNA for the CDR3 is TGTGCCAGCGGGGGGGACAGGTTTGGTTACGAGCAGTACTTC. This gives the protein CASGGDRFGYEQYF. The V gene is TRBV27, the J gene TRBJ2-7; possible D gene TRBD1, 8 bases. V lost 8 bases and J lost 4, with 18 bases in between. The CDR3 has 14 amino acids. Germline V gene lookup returns CDR1 MNHEY and CDR2 SMNVEV (reference sequence).

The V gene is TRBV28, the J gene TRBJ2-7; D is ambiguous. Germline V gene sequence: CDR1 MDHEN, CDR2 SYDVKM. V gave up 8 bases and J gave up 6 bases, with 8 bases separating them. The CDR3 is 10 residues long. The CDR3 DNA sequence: TGTGCCAGCGGAGACCCCGAGCAGTACTTC. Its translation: CASGDPEQYF.

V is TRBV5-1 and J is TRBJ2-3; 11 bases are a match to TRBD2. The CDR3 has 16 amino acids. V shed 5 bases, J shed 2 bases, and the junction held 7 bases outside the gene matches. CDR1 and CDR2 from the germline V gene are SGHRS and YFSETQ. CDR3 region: CASRAGTSGSTDTQYF. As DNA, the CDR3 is TGCGCCAGCAGGGCCGGGACTAGCGGTTCCACAGATACGCAGTATTTT.

This chain's CDR3 is CASSSDRAEQFF. The CDR3, as DNA: TGTGCCAGCAGTTCGGACAGGGCGGAGCAGTTCTTC. The chain carries TRBV2 and TRBJ2-1, with 8 bases fitting TRBD1. Trimming cost V 5 bases and J 10 bases; bases outside gene matches: 4. This CDR3 has 12 residues. Germline CDR1 and CDR2: SNHLY and FYNNEI.

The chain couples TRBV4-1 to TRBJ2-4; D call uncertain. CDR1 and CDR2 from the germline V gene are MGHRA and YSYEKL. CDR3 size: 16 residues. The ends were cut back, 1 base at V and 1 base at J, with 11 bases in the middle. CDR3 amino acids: CASSQVTALAKNIQYF. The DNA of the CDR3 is TGCGCCAGCAGCCAAGTCACTGCATTGGCCAAAAACATTCAGTACTTC.

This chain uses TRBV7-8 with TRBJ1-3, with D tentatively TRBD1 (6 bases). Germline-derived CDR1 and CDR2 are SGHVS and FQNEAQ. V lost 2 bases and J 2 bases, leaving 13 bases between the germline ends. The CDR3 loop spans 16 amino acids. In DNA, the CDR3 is TGTGCCAGCAGCTTACCGGCCGGGACACCTGGAAACACCATATATTTT. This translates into CASSLPAGTPGNTIYF.

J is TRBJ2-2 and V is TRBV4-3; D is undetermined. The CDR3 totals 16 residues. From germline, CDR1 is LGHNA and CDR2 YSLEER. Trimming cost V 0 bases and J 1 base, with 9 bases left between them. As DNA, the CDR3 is TGCGCCAGCAGCCAAGATTGGTCAGAGAACACCGGGGAGCTGTTTTTT. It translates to CASSQDWSENTGELFF.